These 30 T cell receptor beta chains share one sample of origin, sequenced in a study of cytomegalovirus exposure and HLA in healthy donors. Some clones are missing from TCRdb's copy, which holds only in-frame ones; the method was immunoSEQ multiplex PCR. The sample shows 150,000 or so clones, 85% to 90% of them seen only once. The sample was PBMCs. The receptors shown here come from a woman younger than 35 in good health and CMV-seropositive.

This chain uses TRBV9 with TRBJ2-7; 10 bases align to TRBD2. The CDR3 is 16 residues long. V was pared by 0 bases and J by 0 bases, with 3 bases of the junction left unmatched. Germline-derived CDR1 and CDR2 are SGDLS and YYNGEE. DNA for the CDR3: TGTGCCAGCAGCGTAGGGGTAGCGGGAGGCTCCTACGAGCAGTACTTC. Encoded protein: CASSVGVAGGSYEQYF.

The CDR3 bases are TGTGCCAGCAGCGCCGGGACAGGGGGCCTGGGGGAGCAGTACTTC. It specifies CASSAGTGGLGEQYF. V is TRBV9 and J is TRBJ2-7, with 12 bases lining up with TRBD1. With 3 bases clipped from V and 7 bases from J, the junction kept 8 bases outside the gene matches. CDR1 and CDR2 from the germline V gene are SGDLS and YYNGEE. There are 15 residues in the CDR3.

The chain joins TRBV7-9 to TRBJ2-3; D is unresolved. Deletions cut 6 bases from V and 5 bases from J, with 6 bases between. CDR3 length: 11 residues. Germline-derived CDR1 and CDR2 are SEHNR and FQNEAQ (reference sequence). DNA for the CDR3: TGTGCCAGCAGAACGGGAGATACGCAGTATTTT. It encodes CASRTGDTQYF.

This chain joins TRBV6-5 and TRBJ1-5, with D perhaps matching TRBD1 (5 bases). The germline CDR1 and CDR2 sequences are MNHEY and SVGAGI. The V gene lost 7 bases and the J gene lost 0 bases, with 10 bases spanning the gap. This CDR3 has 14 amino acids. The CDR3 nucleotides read TGTGCCAGCACATCCGGGGGTAGCAATCAGCCCCAGCATTTT. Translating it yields CASTSGGSNQPQHF.

CDR3 sequence reads: CASSQGLAGMNEQFF. The DNA for the CDR3 is TGTGCCAGCAGTCAGGGCCTAGCGGGGATGAATGAGCAGTTCTTC. The genes are TRBV2 and TRBJ2-1, with 9 bases fitting TRBD2. Per the germline V gene, CDR1 is SNHLY and CDR2 is FYNNEI. Germline trimming cut 5 bases from V and 7 bases from J; bases unmatched to any gene: 9. The length of the CDR3 is 15 residues.

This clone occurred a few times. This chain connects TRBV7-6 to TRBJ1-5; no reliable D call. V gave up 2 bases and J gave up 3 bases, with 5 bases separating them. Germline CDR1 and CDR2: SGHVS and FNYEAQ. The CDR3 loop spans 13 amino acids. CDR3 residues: CASSLYNNQPQHF. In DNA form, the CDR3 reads TGTGCCAGCAGCTTATACAACAATCAGCCCCAGCATTTT.

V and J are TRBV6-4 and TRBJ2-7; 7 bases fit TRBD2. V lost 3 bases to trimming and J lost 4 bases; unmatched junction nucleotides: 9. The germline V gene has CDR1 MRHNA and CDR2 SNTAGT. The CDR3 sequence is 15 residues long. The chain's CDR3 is CASSEFAGDGYEQYF. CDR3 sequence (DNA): TGTGCCAGCAGTGAGTTTGCGGGAGATGGGTACGAGCAGTACTTC.

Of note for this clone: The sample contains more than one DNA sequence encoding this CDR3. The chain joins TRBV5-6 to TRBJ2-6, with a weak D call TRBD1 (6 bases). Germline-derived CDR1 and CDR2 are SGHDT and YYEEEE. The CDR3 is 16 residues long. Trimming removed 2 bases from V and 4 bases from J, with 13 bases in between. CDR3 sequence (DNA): TGTGCCAGCAGCTTCAGGAACAGGGCCGGGGCCAACGTCCTGACTTTC. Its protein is CASSFRNRAGANVLTF. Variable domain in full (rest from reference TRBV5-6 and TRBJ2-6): DAGVTQSPTHLIKTRGQQVTLRCSPKSGHDTVSWYQQALGQGPQFIFQYYEEEERQRGNFPDRFSGHQFPNYSSELNVNALLLGDSALYLCASSFRNRAGANVLTFGAGSRLTVL.

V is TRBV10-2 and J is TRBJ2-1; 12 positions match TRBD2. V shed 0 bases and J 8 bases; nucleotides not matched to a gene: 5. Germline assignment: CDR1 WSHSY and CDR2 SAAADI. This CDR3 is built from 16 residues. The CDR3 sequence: CASSESTSGSWDEQFF. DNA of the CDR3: TGCGCCAGCAGTGAGTCGACTAGCGGGAGCTGGGATGAGCAGTTCTTC.

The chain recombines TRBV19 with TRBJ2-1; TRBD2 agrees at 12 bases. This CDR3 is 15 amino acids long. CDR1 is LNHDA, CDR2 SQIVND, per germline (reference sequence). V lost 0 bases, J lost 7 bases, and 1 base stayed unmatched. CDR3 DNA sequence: TGTGCCAGTAGTATAGAAACTAGCGGGAGGAATGAGCAGTTCTTC. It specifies CASSIETSGRNEQFF.

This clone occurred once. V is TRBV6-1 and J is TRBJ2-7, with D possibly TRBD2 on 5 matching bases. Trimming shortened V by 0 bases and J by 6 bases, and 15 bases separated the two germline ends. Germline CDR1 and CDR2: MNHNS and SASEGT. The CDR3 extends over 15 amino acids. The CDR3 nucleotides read TGTGCCAGCAGTGAAGCCATAGCGTCTGCCTCCGAGCAGTACTTC. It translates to CASSEAIASASEQYF.

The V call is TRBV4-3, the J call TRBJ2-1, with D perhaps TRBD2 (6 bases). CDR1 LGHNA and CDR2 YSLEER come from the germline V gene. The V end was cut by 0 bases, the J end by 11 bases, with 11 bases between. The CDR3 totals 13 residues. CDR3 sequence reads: CASSQDSGVKQFF. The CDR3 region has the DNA TGCGCCAGCAGCCAAGATTCGGGGGTTAAGCAGTTCTTC.

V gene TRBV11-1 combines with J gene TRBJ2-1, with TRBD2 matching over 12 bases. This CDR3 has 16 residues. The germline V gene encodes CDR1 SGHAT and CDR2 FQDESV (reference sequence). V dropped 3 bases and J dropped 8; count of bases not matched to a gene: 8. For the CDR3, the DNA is TGTGCCAGCAGCTTCACTAGCGGGAGGAGTGGCGATGAGCAGTTCTTC. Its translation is CASSFTSGRSGDEQFF.

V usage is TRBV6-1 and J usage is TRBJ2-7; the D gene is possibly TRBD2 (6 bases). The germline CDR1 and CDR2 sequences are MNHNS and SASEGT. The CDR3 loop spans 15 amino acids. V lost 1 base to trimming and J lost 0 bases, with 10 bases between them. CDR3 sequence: CASSEVGGSSYEQYF. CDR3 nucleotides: TGTGCCAGCAGTGAAGTGGGAGGTAGCTCCTACGAGCAGTACTTC.

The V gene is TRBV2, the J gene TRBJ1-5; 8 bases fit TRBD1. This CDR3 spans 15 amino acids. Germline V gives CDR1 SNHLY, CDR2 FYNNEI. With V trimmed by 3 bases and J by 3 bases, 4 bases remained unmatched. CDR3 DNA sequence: TGTGCCAGCAGTGAGACACAGGGGGTCAATCAGCCCCAGCATTTT. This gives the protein CASSETQGVNQPQHF.

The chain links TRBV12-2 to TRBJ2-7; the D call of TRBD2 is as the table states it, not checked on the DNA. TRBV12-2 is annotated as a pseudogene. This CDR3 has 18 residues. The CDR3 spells CASRGRRGGAGDSYEQYF. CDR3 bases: TGTGCAAGTCGCGGGCGCAGAGGTGGAGCGGGAGACTCCTACGAGCAGTACTTC.

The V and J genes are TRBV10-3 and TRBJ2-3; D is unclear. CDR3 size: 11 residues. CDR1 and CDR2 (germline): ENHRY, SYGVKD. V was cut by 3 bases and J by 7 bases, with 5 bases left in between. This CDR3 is CAISDGYTQYF. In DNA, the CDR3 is TGTGCCATCAGTGACGGGTATACGCAGTATTTT.

The CDR3 coding sequence is TGTGCCAGCAGCGTCGGGACTAGCGGGTTGTACGAGCAGTACTTC. Encoded protein: CASSVGTSGLYEQYF. The chain employs TRBV9 and TRBJ2-7; 12 nucleotides line up with TRBD2. The CDR3 totals 15 residues. Germline assignment: CDR1 SGDLS and CDR2 YYNGEE. The J segment lost 4 bases and the V segment lost 2 bases, leaving 4 bases of the junction unmatched.

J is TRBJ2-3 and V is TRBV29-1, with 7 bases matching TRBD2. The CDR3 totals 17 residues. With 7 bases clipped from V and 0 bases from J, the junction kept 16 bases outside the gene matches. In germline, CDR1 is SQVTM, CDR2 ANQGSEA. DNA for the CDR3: TGCAGCGGGACGGGAGGCCGAAAAGATTCTAGCACAGATACGCAGTATTTT. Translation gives CSGTGGRKDSSTDTQYF.

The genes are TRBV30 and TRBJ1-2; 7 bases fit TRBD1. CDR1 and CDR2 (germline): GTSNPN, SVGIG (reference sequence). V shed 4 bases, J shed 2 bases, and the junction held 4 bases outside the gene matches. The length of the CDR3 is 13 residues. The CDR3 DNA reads TGTGCCTGGACCTGGGACAGAAACTATGGCTACACCTTC. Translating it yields CAWTWDRNYGYTF.

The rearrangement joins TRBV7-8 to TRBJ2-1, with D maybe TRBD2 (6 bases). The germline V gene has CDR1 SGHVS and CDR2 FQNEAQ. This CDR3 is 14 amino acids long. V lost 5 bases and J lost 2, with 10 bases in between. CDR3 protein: CASSPRETYNEQFF. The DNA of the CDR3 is TGTGCCAGCAGCCCTCGGGAGACCTACAATGAGCAGTTCTTC.

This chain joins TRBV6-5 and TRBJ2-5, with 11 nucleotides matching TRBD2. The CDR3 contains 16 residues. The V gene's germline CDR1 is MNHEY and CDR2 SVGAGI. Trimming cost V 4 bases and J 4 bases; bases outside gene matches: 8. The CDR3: CASSSFTLAGGETQYF. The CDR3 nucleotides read TGTGCCAGCAGTTCCTTTACCCTAGCGGGAGGAGAGACCCAGTACTTC.

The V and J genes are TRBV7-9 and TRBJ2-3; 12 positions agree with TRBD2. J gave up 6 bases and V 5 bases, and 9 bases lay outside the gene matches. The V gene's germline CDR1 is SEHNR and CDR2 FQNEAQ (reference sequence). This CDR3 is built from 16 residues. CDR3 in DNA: TGTGCCAGCAGCCCCCCGACTAGCGGGAGAAGGGATACGCAGTATTTT. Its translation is CASSPPTSGRRDTQYF. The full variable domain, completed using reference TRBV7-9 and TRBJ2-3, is DTGVSQNPRHKITKRGQNVTFRCDPISEHNRLYWYRQTLGQGPEFLTYFQNEAQLEKSRLLSDRFSAERPKGSFSTLEIQRTEQGDSAMYLCASSPPTSGRRDTQYFGPGTRLTVL.

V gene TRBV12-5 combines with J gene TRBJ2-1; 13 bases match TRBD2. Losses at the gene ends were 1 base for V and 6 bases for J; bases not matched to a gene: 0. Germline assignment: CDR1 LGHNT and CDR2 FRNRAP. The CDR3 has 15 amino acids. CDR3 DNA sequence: TGTGCTAGTGGTTTGGGACTAGCGGGAGGCAATGAGCAGTTCTTC. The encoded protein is CASGLGLAGGNEQFF.

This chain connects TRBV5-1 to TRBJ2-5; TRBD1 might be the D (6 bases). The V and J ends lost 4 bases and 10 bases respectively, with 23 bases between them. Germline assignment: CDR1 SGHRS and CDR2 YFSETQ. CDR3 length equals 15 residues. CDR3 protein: CASSPVMTFEGGQYF. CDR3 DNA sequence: TGCGCCAGCAGCCCAGTCATGACCTTTGAAGGGGGCCAGTACTTC.

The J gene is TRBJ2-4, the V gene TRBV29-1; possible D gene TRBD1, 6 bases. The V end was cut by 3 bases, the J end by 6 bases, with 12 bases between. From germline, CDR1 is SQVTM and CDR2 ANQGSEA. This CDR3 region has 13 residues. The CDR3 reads CSVDRDTRNIQYF. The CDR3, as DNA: TGCAGCGTTGATCGGGACACAAGAAACATTCAGTACTTC.

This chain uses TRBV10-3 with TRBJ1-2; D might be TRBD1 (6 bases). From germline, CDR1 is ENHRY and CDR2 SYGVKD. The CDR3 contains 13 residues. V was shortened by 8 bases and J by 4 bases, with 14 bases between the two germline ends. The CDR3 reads CAIRGGGPYGYTF. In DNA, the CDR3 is TGTGCCATCCGGGGTGGGGGCCCCTATGGCTACACCTTC.

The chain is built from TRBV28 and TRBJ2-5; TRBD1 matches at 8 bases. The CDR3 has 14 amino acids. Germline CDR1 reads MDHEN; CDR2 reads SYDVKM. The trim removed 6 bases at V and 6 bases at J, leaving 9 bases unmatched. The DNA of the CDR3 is TGTGCCAGCAGGAACACAGGGGGGAGAAAGACCCAGTACTTC. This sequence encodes CASRNTGGRKTQYF.

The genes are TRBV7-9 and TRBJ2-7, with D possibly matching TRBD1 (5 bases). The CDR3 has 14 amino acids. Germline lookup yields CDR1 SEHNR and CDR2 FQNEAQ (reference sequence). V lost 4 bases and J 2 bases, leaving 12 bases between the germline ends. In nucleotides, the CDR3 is TGTGCCAGCAGCTCCCGGACACGTACCTACGAGCAGTACTTC. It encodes CASSSRTRTYEQYF.

CDR3 coding DNA: TGTGCTAGTGGTTTTGAGGTAGGCTACGAGCAGTACTTC. As protein: CASGFEVGYEQYF. The gene calls are TRBV12-5 and TRBJ2-7, with D uncertain. The CDR3 has 13 residues. Per germline, CDR1 LGHNT and CDR2 FRNRAP. V shed 3 bases and J shed 3 bases, with 9 bases lying between them.